A single sample is the source of the 30 T cell receptor beta chains below, sequenced in a study of T cell responses to AZD1222 COVID-19 vaccine (dated by TCRdb to about 2021). The time point label, read with the paper, signifies: about 28 days (+/-7) after the second vaccine dose. The library relied on the immunoSEQ multiplex PCR assay. The source is immuneACCESS, and TCRdb retained only in-frame sequences with V and J called. Part of the clones is not carried over; for the studies checked, unresolved V genes explain less than half of this, and the remainder is unexplained. This sample gives roughly 120,000 clones in total; around 90% of them show up just once. 2.5% to 3% of the sample rests with the top ten. The sequencing used peripheral blood, collected 28 days after the second AZD1222 dose. Every receptor here comes from an adult who received the AZD1222 COVID-19 vaccine.

V is TRBV5-5 and J is TRBJ2-3; D perhaps matches TRBD1 (6 bases). Per the germline V gene, CDR1 is SGHKS and CDR2 is YYEKEE (reference sequence). The CDR3 spans 14 residues. Trimming took 4 bases from V and 1 from J, leaving 10 bases between them. CDR3 DNA sequence: TGTGCCAGCAGCCGGTGGACAGGCACAGATACGCAGTATTTT. This gives the protein CASSRWTGTDTQYF.

V and J are TRBV7-2 and TRBJ1-1, with 7 positions matching TRBD1. J lost 11 bases, V lost 0 bases, and 6 bases had no gene match. The germline CDR1 and CDR2 sequences are SGHTA and FQGNSA. This CDR3 comprises 13 residues. The CDR3 coding sequence is TGTGCCAGCAGCTTAGCCCAGGGGGTGTGGGCTTTCTTT. This encodes CASSLAQGVWAFF.

The chain employs TRBV6-2 or TRBV6-3 and TRBJ2-2; D is unclear. Trimming took off 2 bases at V and 6 bases at J, with 10 bases between the two ends. The CDR3 length is 14 residues. Germline V gene lookup returns CDR1 MNHEY and CDR2 SVGEGT. Written as DNA, the CDR3 is TGTGCCAGCAGTTACGCTGGTGTCTCCGGGGAGCTGTTTTTT. Protein: CASSYAGVSGELFF.

The chain joins TRBV3-1 (or the pseudogene TRBV3-2) to TRBJ2-3; D not resolved. Deletions cut 1 base from V and 12 bases from J, with 8 bases between. Germline assignment: CDR1 LGHDT and CDR2 YNNKEL (reference sequence). This CDR3 is built from 11 residues. The CDR3 nucleotides read TGTGCCAGCAGCCAAGCAGGACCCCAGTATTTT. The encoded protein is CASSQAGPQYF.

V and J are TRBV4-2 and TRBJ1-2; D is undetermined. This CDR3 comprises 16 residues. V was cut by 0 bases and J by 4 bases, with 15 bases left in between. Germline CDR1 LGHNA, CDR2 YNFKEQ. CDR3 nucleotides: TGTGCCAGCAGCCAAGACCCCGGTGGCGGAGCCTATGGCTACACCTTC. Its protein product is CASSQDPGGGAYGYTF.

This chain connects TRBV9 to TRBJ1-3; TRBD1 is a possible D gene (5 bases). With 4 bases removed from V and 4 bases from J, the gap between germline ends came to 18 bases. Germline V gene lookup returns CDR1 SGDLS and CDR2 YYNGEE. This CDR3 has 16 amino acids. The CDR3 loop is CASSPPPGARGNTIYF. The CDR3, as DNA: TGTGCCAGCAGCCCACCCCCTGGGGCGAGAGGAAACACCATATATTTT.

The CDR3 DNA is TGTGCCAGCCAACGACAGAACACCGGGGAGCTGTTTTTT. The encoded protein is CASQRQNTGELFF. The chain couples TRBV19 to TRBJ2-2; D gene uncertain. The CDR3 sequence is 13 residues long. Trimming took 9 bases from V and 1 from J, leaving 9 bases between them. Germline V lookup: CDR1 LNHDA, CDR2 SQIVND (reference sequence).

The chain links TRBV5-1 to TRBJ2-1; 10 nucleotides match TRBD2. Trimming at V came to 1 base and at J to 15 bases, leaving 4 bases not matched to a gene. There are 12 residues in the CDR3. Germline-derived CDR1 and CDR2 are SGHRS and YFSETQ. The CDR3, as DNA: TGCGCCAGCAGCTTGAGCGGGGGGGCTCTGTTCTTC. Translation: CASSLSGGALFF.

This clone was detected only once. The J gene is TRBJ2-4, the V gene TRBV6-5, with D unclear. CDR1 MNHEY and CDR2 SVGAGI come from the germline V gene. Trimming pared 6 bases from V and 3 bases from J, leaving 6 bases between. CDR3 length: 12 amino acids. CDR3 sequence: CASSSDKNIQYF. Written as DNA, the CDR3 is TGTGCCAGCAGCTCGGACAAAAACATTCAGTACTTC.

A note on this clone: Just one base apart from a much larger clone, this may be a read error. The CDR3 sequence is CAGSWGSAYEQYF. The CDR3 DNA reads TGTGCCGGCAGTTGGGGGTCCGCCTACGAGCAGTACTTC. V gene TRBV27 combines with J gene TRBJ2-7; D assignment may be TRBD1 or TRBD2 (5 bases each). The CDR3 is 13 residues long. Germline CDR1 and CDR2: MNHEY and SMNVEV (reference sequence).

CDR3 nucleotides: TGTGCCAGCAGCCCGCGGGGACAGACCTCTACTTATAATTCACCCCTCCACTTT. Translated, it gives CASSPRGQTSTYNSPLHF. The chain carries TRBV11-2 and TRBJ1-6; 7 positions agree with TRBD1. The CDR3 is 18 residues long. Germline V gene sequence: CDR1 SGHAT, CDR2 FQNNGV. V shed 5 bases and J 4 bases; nucleotides not matched to a gene: 14.

CDR3 sequence: CASGDGTFSQETQYF. The CDR3 DNA sequence: TGCGCCAGCGGAGATGGGACATTTTCCCAAGAGACCCAGTACTTC. This chain joins TRBV5-1 and TRBJ2-5; D possibly corresponds to TRBD1 (6 bases). The germline V gene has CDR1 SGHRS and CDR2 YFSETQ. The CDR3 sequence is 15 residues long. Trimming stripped 7 bases from V and 1 base from J, with 17 bases between.

This clone was counted once. This chain uses TRBV6-5 with TRBJ1-1; D is unclear. The length of the CDR3 is 15 residues. Trimming removed 6 bases at V and 5 bases at J, with 19 bases between. CDR1 MNHEY and CDR2 SVGAGI come from the germline V gene. This chain's CDR3 is CASSSPPSLLTEAFF. The CDR3 DNA reads as TGTGCCAGCAGCTCCCCCCCTTCCTTGTTGACTGAAGCTTTCTTT.

This sequence joins TRBV11-3 and TRBJ1-1; 7 nucleotides agree with TRBD1. The CDR3 is made up of 13 amino acids. The V segment lost 4 bases and the J segment 11 bases; nucleotides outside the gene matches: 10. In germline, CDR1 is SGHNT, CDR2 YENEEA. The CDR3, as DNA: TGTGCCAGCAGCTCCCAACCACAGGGGAGGGCTTTCTTT. Protein product: CASSSQPQGRAFF.

The gene calls are TRBV7-8 and TRBJ1-3, with TRBD1 matching over 7 bases. CDR1 and CDR2 (germline): SGHVS, FQNEAQ. With 5 bases clipped from V and 3 bases from J, the junction kept 13 bases outside the gene matches. The CDR3 extends over 17 amino acids. DNA of the CDR3: TGTGCCAGCAGCCCTCTCGTAAGGGGGCGTGTTGGAAACACCATATATTTT. Translation gives CASSPLVRGRVGNTIYF. Supplemented by reference TRBV7-8 and TRBJ1-3, the full variable domain reads GAGVSQSPRYKVAKRGQDVALRCDPISGHVSLFWYQQALGQGPEFLTYFQNEAQLDKSGLPSDRFFAERPEGSVSTLKIQRTQQEDSAVYLCASSPLVRGRVGNTIYFGEGSWLTVV.

This chain uses TRBV6-5 with TRBJ1-1, with 9 bases matching TRBD1. Germline V gene sequence: CDR1 MNHEY, CDR2 SVGAGI. The CDR3 extends over 15 amino acids. The J segment lost 0 bases and the V segment lost 6 bases, leaving 5 bases of the junction unmatched. CDR3 DNA: TGTGCCAGCAGGGACAGGGGACGTCTGAACACTGAAGCTTTCTTT. Protein: CASRDRGRLNTEAFF.

V gene TRBV19 combines with J gene TRBJ1-5, with a tentative D call TRBD1 (6 bases). This CDR3 spans 16 amino acids. With 7 bases removed from V and 7 bases from J, the gap between germline ends came to 23 bases. The germline CDR1 and CDR2 sequences are LNHDA and SQIVND (reference sequence). In DNA, the CDR3 is TGTGCCAGTAATCCCTCTCCAGGGGCGGAAGGACAGCCCCAGCATTTT. This gives the protein CASNPSPGAEGQPQHF. Looking up the rest from reference TRBV19 and TRBJ1-5 gives the full variable domain: DGGITQSPKYLFRKEGQNVTLSCEQNLNHDAMYWYRQDPGQGLRLIYYSQIVNDFQKGDIAEGYSVSREKKESFPLTVTSAQKNPTAFYLCASNPSPGAEGQPQHFGDGTRLSIL.

Of note for this clone: Other DNA sequences within the sample encode an identical CDR3. This chain links TRBV11-3 with TRBJ2-2; D is undetermined. Trimming pared 1 base from V and 1 base from J, leaving 4 bases between. CDR1 is SGHNT, CDR2 YENEEA, per germline. The CDR3 is 14 amino acids. CDR3 amino acids: CASSLGQNTGELFF. The DNA for the CDR3 is TGTGCCAGCAGCTTAGGACAGAACACCGGGGAGCTGTTTTTT.

The genes are TRBV14 and TRBJ1-3; unclear D gene. Germline V gives CDR1 SGHDN, CDR2 FVKESK. The V end lost 4 bases, the J end lost 2 bases, and 9 bases lay between the germline ends. The CDR3 covers 14 residues. The CDR3 protein is CASSPWGTGNTIYF. In DNA form, the CDR3 reads TGTGCCAGCAGCCCCTGGGGTACTGGAAACACCATATATTTT.

This sequence joins TRBV19 and TRBJ2-5; D ambiguous. Germline CDR1 reads LNHDA; CDR2 reads SQIVND (reference sequence). V lost 3 bases and J lost 5, with 10 bases in between. This CDR3 spans 13 amino acids. The CDR3 region is CASSIRVEETQYF. CDR3 bases: TGTGCCAGTAGTATTCGGGTAGAGGAGACCCAGTACTTC.

The gene calls are TRBV5-1 and TRBJ2-5; TRBD2 matches at 10 bases. Germline assignment: CDR1 SGHRS and CDR2 YFSETQ. V shed 4 bases and J 14 bases; nucleotides not matched to a gene: 11. This CDR3 has 13 residues. CDR3 protein: CASSVELAGGPYF. CDR3 nucleotides: TGCGCCAGCAGCGTGGAATTAGCGGGGGGACCTTACTTC.

This chain links TRBV4-3 with TRBJ2-2; D gene unclear. Germline V gene lookup returns CDR1 LGHNA and CDR2 YSLEER. V was clipped by 0 bases and J by 7 bases, with 9 bases between them. This CDR3 is built from 14 residues. The CDR3 loop reads CASSQDNRLGELFF. Written as DNA, the CDR3 is TGCGCCAGCAGCCAAGATAATCGCCTCGGGGAGCTGTTTTTT.

The J gene is TRBJ2-1, the V gene TRBV28; TRBD1 is a possible D gene (8 bases). In germline, CDR1 is MDHEN, CDR2 SYDVKM. The CDR3 contains 14 residues. The V gene lost 5 bases and the J gene lost 8 bases, with 16 bases spanning the gap. The CDR3 loop reads CASSERTGRDEQFF. CDR3 nucleotides: TGTGCCAGCAGTGAACGGACAGGGAGGGATGAGCAGTTCTTC.

The chain has TRBV19 and TRBJ1-6; D remains ambiguous. Germline V gene lookup returns CDR1 LNHDA and CDR2 SQIVND (reference sequence). The CDR3 runs 14 residues. The V and J ends lost 2 bases and 7 bases respectively, with 9 bases between them. This CDR3 is CASSIPGGNSPLHF. Here the CDR3 DNA reads TGTGCCAGTAGTATACCTGGAGGGAATTCACCCCTCCACTTT.

V is TRBV7-2 and J is TRBJ1-2, with a possible D match to TRBD1 (5 bases). V dropped 1 base and J dropped 8 bases, with 23 bases sitting between them. Germline V gene sequence: CDR1 SGHTA, CDR2 FQGNSA. The CDR3 consists of 17 residues. The CDR3 is CASSLVRSRRGGVGYTF. In nucleotides, the CDR3 is TGTGCCAGCAGCTTAGTGAGATCTCGAAGGGGCGGGGTCGGCTACACCTTC.

The V and J genes are TRBV19 and TRBJ2-1; D perhaps matches TRBD2 (6 bases). CDR1 and CDR2 from the germline V gene are LNHDA and SQIVND (reference sequence). Trimming cost V 3 bases and J 8 bases, with 23 bases left between them. The CDR3 is 17 residues long. In DNA, the CDR3 is TGTGCCAGTAGTATCCCGGTTGGTAGCGGCCTCCTCGATGAGCAGTTCTTC. It encodes CASSIPVGSGLLDEQFF.

J is TRBJ2-7 and V is TRBV6-5; D is possibly TRBD1 (5 bases). Germline V gene lookup returns CDR1 MNHEY and CDR2 SVGAGI. Deletions cut 6 bases from V and 3 bases from J, with 18 bases between. The length of the CDR3 is 15 residues. CDR3 amino acids: CASRSQGFKVYEQYF. The CDR3 nucleotides read TGTGCCAGCAGGTCTCAGGGATTTAAGGTCTACGAGCAGTACTTC.

The rearrangement links TRBV13 to TRBJ1-1; D may be TRBD1 (5 bases). CDR3 length equals 12 residues. Germline V gene lookup returns CDR1 PRHDT and CDR2 FYEKMQ (reference sequence). V lost 5 bases to trimming and J lost 7 bases, with 11 bases between them. The CDR3 DNA reads as TGTGCCAGCAGCCAGGACACTTATGAAGCTTTCTTT. Translation gives CASSQDTYEAFF.

The chain is built from TRBV27 and TRBJ2-5; D perhaps matches TRBD2 (6 bases). The V gene lost 5 bases and the J gene lost 0 bases, with 25 bases spanning the gap. Germline values: CDR1 MNHEY, CDR2 SMNVEV (reference sequence). The CDR3 consists of 19 residues. The CDR3 loop reads CASSQHPRAEGLYQETQYF. As DNA, the CDR3 is TGTGCCAGCAGTCAACACCCCAGGGCGGAGGGTTTGTACCAAGAGACCCAGTACTTC.

This clone was found a few times. The chain links TRBV7-6 to TRBJ1-6; TRBD1 aligns across 8 bases. The junction had 4 bases not matched to a gene; V was cut back by 1 base and J by 8 bases. This CDR3 contains 15 residues. In germline, CDR1 is SGHVS, CDR2 FNYEAQ. CDR3 protein: CASSLGTGGDSPLHF. The CDR3 coding sequence is TGTGCCAGCAGCTTAGGAACAGGGGGGGATTCACCCCTCCACTTT.